This T cell receptor (beta chain) was documented in a study of T cell responses to AZD1222 COVID-19 vaccine. Sequenced by immunoSEQ multiplex PCR; TCRdb stores in-frame clones only, minus some. The sample contains approximately 94,000 clones, 88% of which appear only once. About this clone: The antigen is unknown.

General study points: It was only after the peak T cell response that any repertoires were sampled. A reported finding is that nearly half of spike-specific TCRs target unmutated variant regions. Spike regions recognized by vaccine-associated CD4 TCRs spanned the protein, led by 160-218 and 743-854.

This CDR3 contains 15 residues. Germline V gene lookup returns CDR1 ENHRY and CDR2 SYGVKD. The J segment lost 2 bases and the V segment lost 4 bases, leaving 6 bases of the junction unmatched. Sequencing was performed on peripheral blood, taken on day 0 of AZD1222 vaccination. The chain carries TRBV10-3 and TRBJ2-3; 7 nucleotides agree with TRBD2. The clonotype originates from an adult in good health. This CDR3 is CAISGNGRTTDTQYF. CDR3 in DNA: TGTGCCATCAGTGGAAACGGGAGGACCACAGATACGCAGTATTTT.